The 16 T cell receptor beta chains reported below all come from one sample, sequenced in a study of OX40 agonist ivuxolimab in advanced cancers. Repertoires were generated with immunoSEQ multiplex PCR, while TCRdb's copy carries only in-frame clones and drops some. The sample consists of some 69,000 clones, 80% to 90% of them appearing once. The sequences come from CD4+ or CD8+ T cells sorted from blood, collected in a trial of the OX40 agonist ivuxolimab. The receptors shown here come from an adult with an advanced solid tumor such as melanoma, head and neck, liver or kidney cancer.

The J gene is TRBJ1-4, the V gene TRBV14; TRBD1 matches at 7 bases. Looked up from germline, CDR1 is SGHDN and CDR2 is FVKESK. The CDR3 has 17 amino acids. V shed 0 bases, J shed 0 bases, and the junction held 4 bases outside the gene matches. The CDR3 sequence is CASSQDSGTATNEKLFF. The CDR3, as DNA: TGTGCCAGCAGCCAAGATTCAGGGACAGCAACTAATGAAAAACTGTTTTTT.

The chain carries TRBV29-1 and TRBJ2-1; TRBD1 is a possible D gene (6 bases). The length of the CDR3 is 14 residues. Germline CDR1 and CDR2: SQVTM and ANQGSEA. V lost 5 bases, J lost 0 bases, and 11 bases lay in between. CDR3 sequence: CSVLGQRSYNEQFF. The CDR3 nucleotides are TGCAGCGTTTTAGGACAGCGCTCCTACAATGAGCAGTTCTTC.

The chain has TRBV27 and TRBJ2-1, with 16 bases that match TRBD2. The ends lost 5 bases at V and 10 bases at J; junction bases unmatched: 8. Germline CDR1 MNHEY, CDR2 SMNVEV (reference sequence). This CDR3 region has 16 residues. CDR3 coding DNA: TGTGCCAGCAGTCCGAGGGGACTAGCGGGAGGGGACGAGCAGTTCTTC. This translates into CASSPRGLAGGDEQFF.

The CDR3 nucleotides are TGCGCCAGCAGCTTGGGCTTTGCTAACTATGGCTACACCTTC. Its translation: CASSLGFANYGYTF. J is TRBJ1-2 and V is TRBV5-1; D is ambiguous. The germline V gene has CDR1 SGHRS and CDR2 YFSETQ. Trimming pared 0 bases from V and 0 bases from J, leaving 6 bases between. This CDR3 region has 14 residues.

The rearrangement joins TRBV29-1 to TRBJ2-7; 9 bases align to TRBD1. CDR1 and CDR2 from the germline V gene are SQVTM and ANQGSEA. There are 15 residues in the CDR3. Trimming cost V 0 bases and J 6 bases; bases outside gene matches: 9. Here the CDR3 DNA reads TGCAGCGTTGAAGATCCGGGGACAGGGTGGGTCGAGCAGTACTTC. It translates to CSVEDPGTGWVEQYF.

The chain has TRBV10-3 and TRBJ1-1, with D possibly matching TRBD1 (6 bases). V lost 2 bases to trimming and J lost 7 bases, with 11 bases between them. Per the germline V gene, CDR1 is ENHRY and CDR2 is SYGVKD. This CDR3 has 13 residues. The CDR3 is CAISERGAGEAFF. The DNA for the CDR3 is TGTGCCATCAGTGAGCGGGGGGCCGGTGAAGCTTTCTTT.

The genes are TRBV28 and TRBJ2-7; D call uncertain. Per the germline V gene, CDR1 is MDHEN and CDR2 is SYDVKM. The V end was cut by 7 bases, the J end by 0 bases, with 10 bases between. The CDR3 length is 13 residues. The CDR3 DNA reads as TGTGCCAGCATAGGGTTTAGCTCCTACGAGCAGTACTTC. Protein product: CASIGFSSYEQYF.

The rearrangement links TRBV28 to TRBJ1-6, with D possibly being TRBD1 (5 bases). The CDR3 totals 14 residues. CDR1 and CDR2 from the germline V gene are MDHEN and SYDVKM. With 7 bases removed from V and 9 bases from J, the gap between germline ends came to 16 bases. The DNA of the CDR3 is TGTGCCAGCAACGGGGCCCGAACGGGTTCACCCCTCCACTTT. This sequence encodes CASNGARTGSPLHF.

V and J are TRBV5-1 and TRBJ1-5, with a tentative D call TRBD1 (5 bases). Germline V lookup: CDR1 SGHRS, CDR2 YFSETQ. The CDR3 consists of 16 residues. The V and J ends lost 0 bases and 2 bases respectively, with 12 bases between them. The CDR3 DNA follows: TGCGCCAGCAGCTTGGTCCCGGGGCTGGGCAATCAGCCCCAGCATTTT. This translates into CASSLVPGLGNQPQHF.

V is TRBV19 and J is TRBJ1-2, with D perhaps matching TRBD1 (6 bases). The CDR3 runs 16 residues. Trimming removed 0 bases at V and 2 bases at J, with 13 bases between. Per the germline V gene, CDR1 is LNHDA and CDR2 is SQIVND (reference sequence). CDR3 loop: CASSIDLGGANYGYTF. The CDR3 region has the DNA TGTGCCAGTAGTATAGATCTTGGGGGCGCGAACTATGGCTACACCTTC.

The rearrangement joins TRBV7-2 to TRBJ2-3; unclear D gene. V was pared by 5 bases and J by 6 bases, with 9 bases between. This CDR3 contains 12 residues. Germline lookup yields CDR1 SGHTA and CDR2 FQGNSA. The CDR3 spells CASSPYGDTQYF. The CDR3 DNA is TGTGCCAGCAGCCCATACGGGGATACGCAGTATTTT.

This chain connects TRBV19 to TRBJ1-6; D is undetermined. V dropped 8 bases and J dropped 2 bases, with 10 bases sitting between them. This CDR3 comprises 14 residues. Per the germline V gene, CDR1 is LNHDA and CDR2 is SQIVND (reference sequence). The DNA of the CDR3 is TGTGCCAGTCAGCACAGCGCCTATAATTCACCCCTCCACTTT. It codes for CASQHSAYNSPLHF.

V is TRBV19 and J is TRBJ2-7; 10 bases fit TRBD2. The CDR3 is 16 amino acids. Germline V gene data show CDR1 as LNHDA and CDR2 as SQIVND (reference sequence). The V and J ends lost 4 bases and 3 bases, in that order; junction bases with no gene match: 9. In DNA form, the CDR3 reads TGTGCCAGTAGTAGGAAGGGGACTAGCGTGAACTACGAGCAGTACTTC. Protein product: CASSRKGTSVNYEQYF.

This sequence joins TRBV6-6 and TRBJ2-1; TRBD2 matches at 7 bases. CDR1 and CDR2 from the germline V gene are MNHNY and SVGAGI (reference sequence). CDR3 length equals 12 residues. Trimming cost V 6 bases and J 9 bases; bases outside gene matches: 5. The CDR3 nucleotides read TGTGCCAGCAGAACGGGGGGTAGTGAGCAGTTCTTC. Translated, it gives CASRTGGSEQFF.

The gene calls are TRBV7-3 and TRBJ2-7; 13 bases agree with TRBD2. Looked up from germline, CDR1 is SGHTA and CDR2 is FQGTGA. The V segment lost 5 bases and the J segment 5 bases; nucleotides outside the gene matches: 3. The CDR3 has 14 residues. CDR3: CASSTGLAGDEQYF. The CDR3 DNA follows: TGTGCCAGCAGCACCGGACTAGCGGGAGACGAGCAGTACTTC.

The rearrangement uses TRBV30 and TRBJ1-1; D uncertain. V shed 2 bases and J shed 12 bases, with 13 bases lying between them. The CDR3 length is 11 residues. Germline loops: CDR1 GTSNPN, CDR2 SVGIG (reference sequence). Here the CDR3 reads CAWSPSPVPFF. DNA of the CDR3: TGTGCCTGGAGTCCCAGCCCAGTACCTTTCTTT. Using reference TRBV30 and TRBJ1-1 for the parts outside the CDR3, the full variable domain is SQTIHQWPATLVQPVGSPLSLECTVEGTSNPNLYWYRQAAGRGLQLLFYSVGIGQISSEVPQNLSASRPQDRQFILSSKKLLLSDSGFYLCAWSPSPVPFFGQGTRLTVV.